The rows below give T cell receptor beta chains drawn from one sample of a study of blood T cell repertoires in COVID-19. Sequenced by immunoSEQ multiplex PCR; TCRdb stores in-frame clones only, minus some. This table holds about 110,000 clones, approximately 70% found once. The material sequenced was peripheral blood. All receptors come from a woman in her thirties or forties with acute or convalescent COVID-19. The CDR3 runs from the conserved cysteine through the conserved F or W. Fields, in order: D gene, clone size, V gene, J gene, CDR3 DNA, CDR3 protein. A D gene is named only where the DNA matches it firmly. Some rows have no size entry. The others give once, few or many, or a class for an expanded clone.

-	-	TRBV10-3	TRBJ1-1	TGTGCCATTCGGGACTTAGAGCACACTGAAGCTTTCTTT	CAIRDLEHTEAFF
TRBD1	few	TRBV7-3	TRBJ1-6	TGTGCCAGCAGCCAGACAGGGGTTGGTACACCCCTCCACTTT	CASSQTGVGTPLHF
-	-	TRBV20-1	TRBJ2-5	TGCAGTCAAGGCGGGGAGACCCAGTACTTC	CSQGGETQYF
TRBD1	-	TRBV18	TRBJ2-7	TGTGCCAGCTCACCAGCCGGGGGACAGGGGGCGCAGGGGCAGTACTTC	CASSPAGGQGAQGQYF
-	-	TRBV10-3	TRBJ2-5	TGTGCCATCAAAGGACCTTCAGAGGGAGAGACCCAGTACTTC	CAIKGPSEGETQYF
TRBD1	-	TRBV24-1	TRBJ1-2	TGTGCCACCAGTGATCGGACAGGGGTCGCCTATGGCTACACCTTC	CATSDRTGVAYGYTF
-	-	TRBV1	TRBJ1-5	TGCACCAGCAGCCTTACAAGTATTAGCAATCAGCCCCAGCATTTT	CTSSLTSISNQPQHF
-	few	TRBV6-2/TRBV6-3	TRBJ2-1	TGTGCCAGCAGTTACGAGGTTTACAATGAGCAGTTCTTC	CASSYEVYNEQFF
-	-	TRBV6-5	TRBJ1-5	TGTGCCAGCAAGATAGATAGCAATCAGCCCCAGCATTTT	CASKIDSNQPQHF
-	-	TRBV30	TRBJ2-2	TGTGCCTGGAGTTCTAACGGACTTTCCACCGGGGAGCTGTTTTTT	CAWSSNGLSTGELFF
TRBD2	-	TRBV6-5	TRBJ2-2	TGTGCCATAAAAGGGACTAGCGGGGGAACCGGGGAGCTGTTTTTT	CAIKGTSGGTGELFF
TRBD1	-	TRBV5-1	TRBJ1-6	TGCGCCAGCAGCGCGGGACAGAATAATTCACCCCTCCACTTT	CASSAGQNNSPLHF
-	-	TRBV21-1	TRBJ2-1	TGTGCCAGCAGCAAAATGGGCAGTAACAATGAGCAGTTCTTC	CASSKMGSNNEQFF
-	few	TRBV5-4	TRBJ2-7	TGTGCCAGCAGCTCAGGAAATACCTACGAGCAGTACTTC	CASSSGNTYEQYF
TRBD2	-	TRBV27	TRBJ2-1	TGTGCCAGCAGTCGACGACTAGCGGGGGAAAATTACATCTACAATGAGCAGTTCTTC	CASSRRLAGENYIYNEQFF
TRBD2	few	TRBV5-4	TRBJ2-5	TGTGCCAGCAGCTTGGCAAGGGGGTCCGGGGGGGTACCGGCAGAGACCCAGTACTTC	CASSLARGSGGVPAETQYF